The clone carrying this T cell receptor beta chain has just one count. The data were obtained in a study of blood T cell repertoires in COVID-19. As for the study in general: Sites across the United States, Italy and Spain contributed samples from acute and convalescent COVID-19. In each case, the material was cDNA or gDNA derived from T cells, B-cell-depleted T cells, or PBMCs.

The CDR3 is 16 amino acids. Germline CDR1 reads MNHEY; CDR2 reads SMNVEV (reference sequence). V was pared by 1 base and J by 5 bases, with 8 bases of the junction left unmatched. The Seattle patients, enrolled during active infection, were followed longitudinally. Per the original methods: Cell counts per sample came from amplifying reference gene primers. Only in-frame clones appear in the TCRdb table, and some are missing; sequencing was by immunoSEQ multiplex PCR. V, J and clone size are those of that table, while D and trimming were read from the DNA. The sample shows 250,000 to 400,000 clones, almost 90% of them seen only once.

The gene calls are TRBV27 and TRBJ2-1, with TRBD2 identical over 7 bases. This clonotype originated in a woman in her 30s with COVID-19, enrolled during active disease. The material sequenced was peripheral blood. The CDR3 DNA sequence: TGTGCCAGCAGTTTATTAGCGGGCAACAGAAACAATGAGCAGTTCTTC. Encoded protein: CASSLLAGNRNNEQFF.